The 20 T cell receptor beta chains presented below share a single source sample, sequenced in a study of shared clonotypes between healthy human individuals. The protocol was immunoSEQ multiplex PCR, while the TCRdb copy is restricted to in-frame clones and leaves out a portion. This sample has over 2 million clones; about 95% occur once, and the top ten carry roughly 0.13%. The sample comprised naive CD4+ T cells sorted from blood. The subset is: CD45RA+ positively selected. All receptors derive from a man aged 18 to 29 in good health.

The rearrangement links TRBV7-2 to TRBJ2-7; 8 bases agree with TRBD1. CDR1 and CDR2 from the germline V gene are SGHTA and FQGNSA. There are 15 residues in the CDR3. V dropped 5 bases and J dropped 0; count of bases not matched to a gene: 6. CDR3 amino acids: CASSPGTGTSYEQYF. The CDR3 DNA follows: TGTGCCAGCAGCCCAGGGACAGGAACCTCCTACGAGCAGTACTTC.

The rearrangement links TRBV9 to TRBJ2-5; possible D gene TRBD1, 6 bases. This CDR3 has 15 amino acids. The germline V and J ends were trimmed by 1 base and 5 bases, with 15 bases remaining between them. Germline loops: CDR1 SGDLS, CDR2 YYNGEE. CDR3 protein: CASSVQPQGGETQYF. The CDR3 DNA follows: TGTGCCAGCAGCGTACAACCACAGGGCGGGGAGACCCAGTACTTC.

This clone was counted only a few times. The chain employs TRBV2 and TRBJ2-2, with D unresolved. Germline V gene sequence: CDR1 SNHLY, CDR2 FYNNEI. Trimming cost V 7 bases and J 4 bases, with 4 bases left between them. The CDR3 consists of 11 residues. CDR3 protein: CASKATGELFF. As DNA, the CDR3 is TGTGCCAGCAAGGCCACCGGGGAGCTGTTTTTT.

J is TRBJ1-2 and V is TRBV6-5; D is ambiguous. CDR1 MNHEY and CDR2 SVGAGI come from the germline V gene. Trimming pared 2 bases from V and 7 bases from J, leaving 11 bases between. This CDR3 spans 13 amino acids. CDR3 loop: CASSYGPVGGYTF. Here the CDR3 DNA reads TGTGCCAGCAGTTACGGACCTGTCGGTGGCTACACCTTC.

This chain links TRBV5-1 with TRBJ2-7; D is undetermined. The V gene's germline CDR1 is SGHRS and CDR2 YFSETQ. CDR3 length equals 14 residues. Trimming pared 4 bases from V and 4 bases from J, leaving 15 bases between. CDR3 in amino acids: CASSLGDGLYEQYF. CDR3 nucleotides: TGCGCCAGCAGCCTAGGAGATGGGCTTTACGAGCAGTACTTC.

V is TRBV11-2 and J is TRBJ1-1; TRBD1 matches 8 bases. The CDR3 contains 15 residues. V lost 4 bases to trimming and J lost 7 bases; unmatched junction nucleotides: 11. The germline gives CDR1 SGHAT, CDR2 FQNNGV. The CDR3, as DNA: TGTGCCAGCAGCTCCGGGGGGACAGGTCACAATGAAGCTTTCTTT. It encodes CASSSGGTGHNEAFF.

The V and J genes are TRBV5-1 and TRBJ1-2; maybe TRBD1 (6 bases). Trimming stripped 3 bases from V and 6 bases from J, with 21 bases between. The CDR3 runs 16 residues. Germline V gene sequence: CDR1 SGHRS, CDR2 YFSETQ. In DNA, the CDR3 is TGCGCCAGCAGCTGGATGACGGGGGCCTCAACGGATGGCTACACCTTC. Translated, it gives CASSWMTGASTDGYTF.

The rearrangement joins TRBV7-8 to TRBJ2-1; 7 bases match TRBD1. Germline trimming cut 6 bases from V and 4 bases from J; bases unmatched to any gene: 6. Germline V gene data show CDR1 as SGHVS and CDR2 as FQNEAQ. This CDR3 has 14 amino acids. The CDR3 DNA sequence: TGTGCCAGCAGAGGGGACAGCCTATACAATGAGCAGTTCTTC. The encoded protein is CASRGDSLYNEQFF.

The V gene is TRBV5-1, the J gene TRBJ2-4; TRBD1 matches at 12 bases. With 6 bases clipped from V and 0 bases from J, the junction kept 13 bases outside the gene matches. The CDR3 extends over 19 amino acids. The germline CDR1 and CDR2 sequences are SGHRS and YFSETQ. This CDR3 is CASMAFGTGGLGAKNIQYF. DNA of the CDR3: TGCGCCAGCATGGCGTTTGGGACAGGGGGCCTGGGAGCCAAAAACATTCAGTACTTC.

This clone appeared once. The gene calls are TRBV4-3 and TRBJ1-2, with 10 positions matching TRBD1. Germline lookup yields CDR1 LGHNA and CDR2 YSLEER. J was trimmed by 2 bases and V by 2 bases; bases with no gene match: 5. The CDR3 length is 16 residues. The CDR3 nucleotides read TGCGCCAGCAGCCAAAAAACGGGACAGGGGAACTATGGCTACACCTTC. This sequence encodes CASSQKTGQGNYGYTF.

The J gene is TRBJ2-2, the V gene TRBV27, with TRBD1 as a possible D gene (6 bases). Germline CDR1 and CDR2: MNHEY and SMNVEV (reference sequence). The CDR3 spans 17 residues. The V end was cut by 6 bases, the J end by 6 bases, with 23 bases between. In DNA form, the CDR3 reads TGTGCCAGCAGCTGGGGGAATTGGTGGGGGCAGTCCGGGGAGCTGTTTTTT. It encodes CASSWGNWWGQSGELFF.

As to this clone: In the same sample, other DNA sequences code for this CDR3. The CDR3 spells CASSLVGQGAGEQFF. DNA for the CDR3: TGTGCCAGCAGCTTGGTAGGACAGGGCGCAGGGGAGCAGTTCTTC. The J gene is TRBJ2-1, the V gene TRBV5-6; 8 bases are shared with TRBD1. The CDR3 has 15 residues. The germline V gene has CDR1 SGHDT and CDR2 YYEEEE. J gave up 10 bases and V 0 bases, and 9 bases lay outside the gene matches.

V gene TRBV30 combines with J gene TRBJ2-7; D assignment may be TRBD1 or TRBD2 (5 bases each). The germline V gene has CDR1 GTSNPN and CDR2 SVGIG (reference sequence). Trimming took off 2 bases at V and 9 bases at J, with 17 bases between the two ends. The CDR3 length is 13 residues. CDR3 residues: CAWSSGPQAVQYF. The CDR3 nucleotides read TGTGCCTGGAGTTCGGGACCGCAGGCTGTGCAGTACTTC. Using reference TRBV30 and TRBJ2-7 for the parts outside the CDR3, the full variable domain is SQTIHQWPATLVQPVGSPLSLECTVEGTSNPNLYWYRQAAGRGLQLLFYSVGIGQISSEVPQNLSASRPQDRQFILSSKKLLLSDSGFYLCAWSSGPQAVQYFGPGTRLTVT.

Of note for this clone: The same CDR3 can be traced to other DNA sequences in this sample. This chain uses TRBV28 with TRBJ1-2; no firm D call. Trimming took off 5 bases at V and 4 bases at J, with 8 bases between the two ends. This CDR3 is 12 amino acids long. CDR1 and CDR2 from the germline V gene are MDHEN and SYDVKM. CDR3 nucleotides: TGTGCCAGCAGTGTAGGTTCCTATGGCTACACCTTC. Encoded protein: CASSVGSYGYTF.

V usage is TRBV18 and J usage is TRBJ2-7; D is ambiguous. The CDR3 runs to 14 residues. Looked up from germline, CDR1 is KGHSH and CDR2 is LQKENI. V lost 0 bases to trimming and J lost 2 bases, with 8 bases between them. Written as DNA, the CDR3 is TGTGCCAGCTCACCACCGTCTCTTCCCTACGAGCAGTACTTC. Protein product: CASSPPSLPYEQYF.

This chain links TRBV21-1 with TRBJ2-7; the table names TRBD1, a call not compared with the DNA. TRBV21-1 is deemed a pseudogene. The CDR3 covers 18 residues. The chain's CDR3 is CASSKALKPTGPPYEQYF. The CDR3, as DNA: TGTGCCAGCAGCAAAGCCCTTAAACCGACAGGGCCCCCCTACGAGCAGTACTTC.

The sample holds one count of this clone. The gene calls are TRBV5-6 and TRBJ1-2, with 7 positions matching TRBD1. Unmatched junction bases numbered 7, after V lost 4 bases and J lost 1 base. The length of the CDR3 is 15 residues. The germline CDR1 and CDR2 sequences are SGHDT and YYEEEE. The CDR3 reads CASSHRTGFNYGYTF. CDR3 coding DNA: TGTGCCAGCAGCCATAGGACAGGCTTTAACTATGGCTACACCTTC. Looking up the rest from reference TRBV5-6 and TRBJ1-2 gives the full variable domain: DAGVTQSPTHLIKTRGQQVTLRCSPKSGHDTVSWYQQALGQGPQFIFQYYEEEERQRGNFPDRFSGHQFPNYSSELNVNALLLGDSALYLCASSHRTGFNYGYTFGSGTRLTVV.

The V and J genes are TRBV28 and TRBJ1-5; possible D gene TRBD1, 5 bases. This CDR3 is built from 15 residues. V was clipped by 5 bases and J by 2 bases, with 13 bases between them. The germline gives CDR1 MDHEN, CDR2 SYDVKM. CDR3 bases: TGTGCCAGCAGTCCCCCCCGCAGGGGCAATCAGCCCCAGCATTTT. The encoded protein is CASSPPRRGNQPQHF.

The chain has TRBV30 and TRBJ1-2, with 9 positions matching TRBD1. Trimming cost V 2 bases and J 8 bases; bases outside gene matches: 6. CDR1 is GTSNPN, CDR2 SVGIG, per germline (reference sequence). The CDR3 loop spans 13 amino acids. CDR3 in amino acids: CAWSRDRGEGYTF. CDR3 coding DNA: TGTGCCTGGAGTAGAGACAGGGGGGAAGGCTACACCTTC.

The chain couples TRBV7-7 to TRBJ2-5, with 7 bases that match TRBD2. Per the germline V gene, CDR1 is SSHAT and CDR2 is FNYEAQ (reference sequence). The CDR3 extends over 15 amino acids. The CDR3 coding sequence is TGTGCTAGCCTCGACCCGGGACGGGGGGAAGAGACCCAGTACTTC. This encodes CASLDPGRGEETQYF.